A single sample is the source of the 13 T cell receptor beta chains below, sequenced in a study of PD-1 blockade in classical Hodgkin lymphoma. Data came from immunoSEQ multiplex PCR; TCRdb stores just in-frame clones and leaves some out. Of 15,000 to 20,000 clones in the sample, 75% to 85% were seen once. Every patient experienced relapse after autologous stem cell transplantation, and brentuximab vedotin exposure varied. This material consisted of peripheral blood mononuclear cells (PBMCs), taken at baseline. The receptors here all came from a human donor with classical Hodgkin lymphoma.

The chain has TRBV18 and TRBJ2-1; TRBD2 matches 12 bases. This CDR3 is 16 amino acids long. Germline values: CDR1 KGHSH, CDR2 LQKENI. Losses at the gene ends were 0 bases for V and 9 bases for J; bases not matched to a gene: 6. The CDR3 DNA follows: TGTGCCAGCTCACCACCGGGACTAGCGGGCGTAGGTGAGCAGTTCTTC. Its translation: CASSPPGLAGVGEQFF.

The chain has TRBV29-1 and TRBJ1-1; 8 bases fit TRBD1. This CDR3 has 13 residues. V was pared by 7 bases and J by 5 bases, with 9 bases of the junction left unmatched. Germline CDR1 reads SQVTM; CDR2 reads ANQGSEA. CDR3 sequence reads: CSARPDRVTEAFF. In DNA form, the CDR3 reads TGCAGCGCCCGACCGGACAGGGTGACTGAAGCTTTCTTT. The full variable domain, rest sourced from reference TRBV29-1 and TRBJ1-1, is SAVISQKPSRDICQRGTSLTIQCQVDSQVTMMFWYRQQPGQSLTLIATANQGSEATYESGFVIDKFPISRPNLTFSTLTVSNMSPEDSSIYLCSARPDRVTEAFFGQGTRLTVV.

The chain links TRBV5-1 to TRBJ2-7; D is unresolved. Germline CDR1 is SGHRS and CDR2 is YFSETQ. The CDR3 runs to 14 residues. Trimming took 4 bases from V and 1 from J, leaving 12 bases between them. The CDR3 sequence: CASSPEPNSYEQYF. CDR3 coding DNA: TGCGCCAGCAGCCCCGAGCCCAATTCCTACGAGCAGTACTTC.

This clone was recorded a few times. The genes are TRBV2 and TRBJ1-1; no clear D gene. Looked up from germline, CDR1 is SNHLY and CDR2 is FYNNEI. Trimming removed 7 bases at V and 11 bases at J, with 17 bases between. This CDR3 is built from 12 residues. The CDR3 here is CASTSTKLGAFF. The CDR3, as DNA: TGTGCCAGCACCTCTACTAAGCTTGGTGCTTTCTTT.

V usage is TRBV9 and J usage is TRBJ2-7; TRBD2 agrees at 8 bases. Germline lookup yields CDR1 SGDLS and CDR2 YYNGEE. The CDR3 length is 15 residues. Unmatched junction bases numbered 7, after V lost 1 base and J lost 4 bases. This chain's CDR3 is CASSVNAGGPYEQYF. For the CDR3, the DNA is TGTGCCAGCAGCGTAAACGCGGGAGGCCCTTACGAGCAGTACTTC.

The chain carries TRBV27 and TRBJ2-2, with D unclear. The CDR3 runs to 12 residues. CDR1 and CDR2 (germline): MNHEY, SMNVEV (reference sequence). Between the trimmed V and J ends, which lost 5 bases and 16 bases, there was a span of 17 bases. CDR3 sequence: CASSLPGSPPFF. CDR3 nucleotide sequence: TGTGCCAGCAGTCTTCCGGGTTCGCCGCCGTTTTTT.

The chain has TRBV4-3 and TRBJ2-1, with 16 bases aligning to TRBD2. Looked up from germline, CDR1 is LGHNA and CDR2 is YSLEER. V shed 3 bases and J 7 bases; nucleotides not matched to a gene: 6. This CDR3 has 17 amino acids. The CDR3 DNA is TGCGCCAGCAGCCACCCGGGACTAGCGGGAGGGGGGAATGAGCAGTTCTTC. It translates to CASSHPGLAGGGNEQFF.

This chain links TRBV30 with TRBJ1-1, with D perhaps matching TRBD1 (5 bases). CDR3 length: 14 amino acids. Germline lookup yields CDR1 GTSNPN and CDR2 SVGIG (reference sequence). The V and J ends lost 5 bases and 1 base respectively, with 14 bases between them. This CDR3 is CAWDSSYGNTEAFF. CDR3 bases: TGTGCCTGGGACAGTTCCTACGGGAACACTGAAGCTTTCTTT.

This clone was recorded once. The chain couples TRBV11-2 to TRBJ2-7, with D tentatively TRBD1 or TRBD2 (5 bases each). Germline V CDR1 and CDR2: SGHAT, FQNNGV. V lost 7 bases and J 1 base, leaving 17 bases between the germline ends. CDR3 length: 15 residues. The CDR3 DNA sequence: TGTGCCAGCACCTCCGGGGCAGGTCGGTCCTACGAGCAGTACTTC. Translating gives CASTSGAGRSYEQYF. The full variable domain, its missing parts supplied by reference TRBV11-2 and TRBJ2-7, is EAGVAQSPRYKIIEKRQSVAFWCNPISGHATLYWYQQILGQGPKLLIQFQNNGVVDDSQLPKDRFSAERLKGVDSTLKIQPAKLEDSAVYLCASTSGAGRSYEQYFGPGTRLTVT.

CDR3 in amino acids: CATTRGYTQETQYF. CDR3 nucleotides: TGTGCCACCACCAGGGGGTATACTCAAGAGACCCAGTACTTC. The chain carries TRBV15 and TRBJ2-5; 7 nucleotides agree with TRBD1. CDR1 and CDR2 (germline): LNHNV, YYDKDF (reference sequence). This CDR3 is 14 amino acids long. Germline trimming cut 7 bases from V and 2 bases from J; bases unmatched to any gene: 7.

The rearrangement uses TRBV13 and TRBJ1-2, with D tentatively TRBD1 (5 bases). The germline CDR1 and CDR2 sequences are PRHDT and FYEKMQ (reference sequence). Deletions cut 0 bases from V and 1 base from J, with 15 bases between. CDR3 length: 17 residues. The CDR3 DNA follows: TGTGCCAGCAGCTTAGGTCTTGTAGGAGACAGTAACTATGGCTACACCTTC. Protein: CASSLGLVGDSNYGYTF.

The rearrangement links TRBV7-9 to TRBJ1-2, with 10 positions matching TRBD1. The CDR3 covers 16 residues. V gave up 5 bases and J gave up 5 bases; unmatched junction bases: 11. CDR1 and CDR2 from the germline V gene are SEHNR and FQNEAQ (reference sequence). In DNA, the CDR3 is TGTGCCAGCAGCACCCACCGGGACAGGGGTTGGTATGGCTACACCTTC. Protein sequence: CASSTHRDRGWYGYTF. Full variable domain (remainder filled in from reference TRBV7-9 and TRBJ1-2): DTGVSQNPRHKITKRGQNVTFRCDPISEHNRLYWYRQTLGQGPEFLTYFQNEAQLEKSRLLSDRFSAERPKGSFSTLEIQRTEQGDSAMYLCASSTHRDRGWYGYTFGSGTRLTVV.

The chain recombines TRBV5-4 with TRBJ2-3, with D perhaps TRBD1 (5 bases). The V end was cut by 4 bases, the J end by 6 bases, with 15 bases between. The CDR3 loop spans 14 amino acids. From germline, CDR1 is SGHNT and CDR2 YYREEE (reference sequence). The CDR3 region has the DNA TGTGCCAGCAGCCACCAACGGCGACAGGATACGCAGTATTTT. Translated: CASSHQRRQDTQYF.